This T cell receptor (beta chain) was sequenced during a study of identical twins. This clonotype was recorded at least ten times. TCRdb redid the calling of the 5' RACE reads with MiXCR, one entry per CDR3 protein. The sample shows some 97,000 distinct CDR3 sequences, under 7% of them seen only once. V lost 6 bases, J lost 4 bases, and 15 bases lay in between. CDR3 length equals 14 residues. Germline V CDR1 and CDR2: SGHAT, FQNNGV. The rearrangement uses TRBV11-2 and TRBJ2-5; D may be TRBD2 (6 bases). This receptor was identified in a woman aged 45-60 years in good health. Input material: memory T cells sorted from blood. In DNA form, the CDR3 reads TGTGCCAGCAGATCCTTGGGAGGCCGAGAGACCCAGTACTTC. The encoded protein is CASRSLGGRETQYF.